A single sample is the source of the 3 T cell receptor beta chains below, sequenced in a study of identical twins. TCRdb passed the 5' RACE reads through MiXCR, listing each CDR3 protein once. The sample has 1.5 million to 2 million distinct CDR3 sequences, around a third seen once. The sequenced sample was cord blood. These receptors originate from a newborn girl in good health.

This clonotype was observed many times. The chain uses TRBV29-1 and TRBJ1-4; D gene uncertain. Trimming took off 5 bases at V and 0 bases at J, with 10 bases between the two ends. Germline V gives CDR1 SQVTM, CDR2 ANQGSEA. CDR3 length: 14 residues. As DNA, the CDR3 is TGCAGCGTTATTGACTCCTCAACTAATGAAAAACTGTTTTTT. This codes for CSVIDSSTNEKLFF. Drawing the rest from reference TRBV29-1 and TRBJ1-4, the complete variable domain is SAVISQKPSRDICQRGTSLTIQCQVDSQVTMMFWYRQQPGQSLTLIATANQGSEATYESGFVIDKFPISRPNLTFSTLTVSNMSPEDSSIYLCSVIDSSTNEKLFFGSGTQLSVL.

This clonotype has at least ten counts. This sequence joins TRBV5-1 and TRBJ2-1; TRBD2 matches 10 bases. V trimming: 0 bases; J trimming: 5 bases; junction bases outside the gene matches: 2. Per germline, CDR1 SGHRS and CDR2 YFSETQ. The CDR3 contains 15 residues. The CDR3 sequence: CASSLASGRNNEQFF. The CDR3 nucleotides read TGCGCCAGCAGCTTGGCTAGCGGGAGAAACAATGAGCAGTTCTTC.

This clonotype was detected a few times. The J gene is TRBJ1-2, the V gene TRBV10-3; perhaps TRBD1 as D (5 bases). This CDR3 contains 13 residues. With 4 bases removed from V and 1 base from J, the gap between germline ends came to 7 bases. Germline CDR1 is ENHRY and CDR2 is SYGVKD. The CDR3 protein is CAISGRGNYGYTF. The CDR3 DNA sequence: TGTGCCATCAGTGGTAGGGGTAACTATGGCTACACCTTC.